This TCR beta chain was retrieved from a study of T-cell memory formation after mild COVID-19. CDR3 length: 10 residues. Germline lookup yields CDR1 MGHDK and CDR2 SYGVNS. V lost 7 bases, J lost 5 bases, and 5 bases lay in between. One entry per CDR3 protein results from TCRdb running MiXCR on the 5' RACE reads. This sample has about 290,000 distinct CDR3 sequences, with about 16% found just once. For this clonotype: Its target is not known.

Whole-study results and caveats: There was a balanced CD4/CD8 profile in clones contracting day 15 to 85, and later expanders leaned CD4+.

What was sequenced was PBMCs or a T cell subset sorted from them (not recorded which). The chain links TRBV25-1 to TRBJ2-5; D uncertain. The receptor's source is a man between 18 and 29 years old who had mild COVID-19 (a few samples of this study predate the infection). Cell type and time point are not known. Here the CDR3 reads CASNEETQYF. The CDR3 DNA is TGTGCCAGCAATGAGGAGACCCAGTACTTC.